Sequencing of this TCR beta chain was carried out in a study of T cells in Graves' hyperthyroidism and ophthalmopathy. This clonotype has at least ten counts. TCR beta CDR3 regions were amplified from RNA. The HTBI primer set drove a first-round RT-PCR of the TCR CDR3. TCRdb reprocessed the multiplex PCR reads via MiXCR and lists one record per CDR3 protein. Of 400,000 or so distinct CDR3 sequences listed, roughly 15% are singletons. Thyroid ultrasound and orbital computed tomography, with clinical symptoms and serum thyroxine and TRAb, informed diagnoses. The PBMCs were sourced from fresh peripheral blood (around 10 ml). J lost 1 base, V lost 5 bases, and 7 bases had no gene match. The CDR3 is made up of 16 amino acids. Germline lookup yields CDR1 SGHTA and CDR2 FQGNSA.

The sample was blood. The TCR sequence derives from a woman aged 55-75 years with Graves' ophthalmopathy. The rearrangement links TRBV7-2 to TRBJ2-3, with 9 bases aligning to TRBD2. The CDR3 here is CASSTRREGGTDTQYF. The DNA of the CDR3 is TGTGCCAGCAGCACTAGGCGGGAGGGCGGCACAGATACGCAGTATTTT. Looking up the rest from reference TRBV7-2 and TRBJ2-3 gives the full variable domain: GAGVSQSPSNKVTEKGKDVELRCDPISGHTALYWYRQSLGQGLEFLIYFQGNSAPDKSGLPSDRFSAERTGGSVSTLTIQRTQQEDSAVYLCASSTRREGGTDTQYFGPGTRLTVL.